What follows is one T cell receptor beta chain and its context. Its target is not known. This entry comes from a study of T cells in localized non-small cell lung cancer. Study-level findings and limits: Because sequencing included only one region (of the tumor), heterogeneity remains possible. Highest T cell clonality was seen in uninvolved adjacent lung, surpassing that measured in tumor. Across samples, adjacent lung featured a median roughly 62 of the top 100 tumor clones.

The CDR3 spans 20 residues. V dropped 3 bases and J dropped 0; count of bases not matched to a gene: 13. The germline V gene encodes CDR1 SNHLY and CDR2 FYNNEI. Sequencing was performed with immunoSEQ multiplex PCR; in TCRdb, only in-frame clones are kept and a portion is missing. This sample has roughly 1,500 clones, with 30% to 40% found just once. This TCR was recovered from a man aged 40-75 years with stage I lung adenocarcinoma. The J gene is TRBJ2-6, the V gene TRBV2, with 8 bases matching TRBD1. Here the sequenced sample was normal lung tissue next to the tumor, taken before any cancer treatment. The CDR3 is CASSDAGTGTFLSGANVLTF. The CDR3 DNA reads as TGTGCCAGCAGTGATGCCGGGACAGGTACTTTTCTCTCTGGGGCCAACGTCCTGACTTTC.